This entry describes one T cell receptor (beta chain). Its specificity is unknown. TCRdb re-derived calls from the 5' RACE reads in MiXCR, one entry per CDR3 protein. Of about 250,000 distinct CDR3 sequences detected, more than 12% appear once; the ten largest clones hold 8.8%. This record comes from a study of identical twins. Study conclusions and caveats: Zero-insertion analyses could be partly confounded by invariant MAIT and iNKT cells.

The receptor was derived from a young woman in good health. The sequencing sample was made of memory (CD45RO+) T cells sorted from blood.

DNA of the CDR3: TGTGCCAGCAGCTTATTCCGAGCCCTTCAAGAGACCCAGTACTTC. It codes for CASSLFRALQETQYF. The V and J genes are TRBV7-9 and TRBJ2-5; D gene uncertain. Germline V gene lookup returns CDR1 SEHNR and CDR2 FQNEAQ (reference sequence). This CDR3 is 15 amino acids long. With 2 bases removed from V and 2 bases from J, the gap between germline ends came to 12 bases.